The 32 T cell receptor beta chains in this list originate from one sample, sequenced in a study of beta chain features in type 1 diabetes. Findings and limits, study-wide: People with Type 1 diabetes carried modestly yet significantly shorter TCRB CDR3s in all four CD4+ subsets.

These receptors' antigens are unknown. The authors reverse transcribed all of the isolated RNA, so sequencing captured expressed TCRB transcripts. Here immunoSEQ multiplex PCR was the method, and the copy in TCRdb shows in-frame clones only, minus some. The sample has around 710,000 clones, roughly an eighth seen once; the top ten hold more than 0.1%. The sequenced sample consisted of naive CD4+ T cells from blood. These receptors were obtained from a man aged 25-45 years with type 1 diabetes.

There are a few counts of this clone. CDR3 residues: CASSLAGGIEAFF. CDR3 sequence (DNA): TGTGCCAGCAGCTTAGCAGGGGGCATTGAAGCTTTCTTT. The chain uses TRBV7-2 and TRBJ1-1; 7 bases agree with TRBD1. Per germline, CDR1 SGHTA and CDR2 FQGNSA. The CDR3 extends over 13 amino acids. With V trimmed by 0 bases and J by 7 bases, 2 bases remained unmatched.

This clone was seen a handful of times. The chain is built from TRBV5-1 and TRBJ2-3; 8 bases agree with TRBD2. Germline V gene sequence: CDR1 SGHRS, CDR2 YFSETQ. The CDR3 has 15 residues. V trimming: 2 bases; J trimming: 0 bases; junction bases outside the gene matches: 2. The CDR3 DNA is TGCGCCAGCAGCTTTTCTAGCGGGAGCACAGATACGCAGTATTTT. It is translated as CASSFSSGSTDTQYF.

The CDR3 nucleotides read TGTGCCAGCAGTTACGTTTGGCAGCCCGGGGAGCTGTTTTTT. It specifies CASSYVWQPGELFF. The rearrangement joins TRBV6-5 to TRBJ2-2; D remains unclear. Trimming pared 2 bases from V and 6 bases from J, leaving 10 bases between. The CDR3 is made up of 14 amino acids. In germline, CDR1 is MNHEY, CDR2 SVGAGI.

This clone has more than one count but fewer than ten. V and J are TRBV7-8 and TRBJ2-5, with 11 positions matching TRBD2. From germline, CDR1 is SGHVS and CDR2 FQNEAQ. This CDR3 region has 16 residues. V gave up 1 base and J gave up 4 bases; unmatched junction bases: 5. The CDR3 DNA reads TGTGCCAGCAGCTTAGAGAGGGGGACTAGCGGAGAGACCCAGTACTTC. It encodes CASSLERGTSGETQYF.

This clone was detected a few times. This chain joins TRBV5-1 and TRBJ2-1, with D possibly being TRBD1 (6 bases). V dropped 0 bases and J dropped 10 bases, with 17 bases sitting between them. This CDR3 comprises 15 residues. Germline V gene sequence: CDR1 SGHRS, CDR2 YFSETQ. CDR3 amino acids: CASSLGTSDSLEQFF. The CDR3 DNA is TGCGCCAGCAGCTTGGGTACGTCGGACAGCCTCGAGCAGTTCTTC.

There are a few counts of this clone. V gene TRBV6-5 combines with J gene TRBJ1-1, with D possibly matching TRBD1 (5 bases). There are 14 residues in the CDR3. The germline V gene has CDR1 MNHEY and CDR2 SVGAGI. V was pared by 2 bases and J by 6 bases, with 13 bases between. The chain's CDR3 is CASSYLDRLAEAFF. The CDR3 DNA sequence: TGTGCCAGCAGTTACCTAGACAGATTGGCTGAAGCTTTCTTT.

The DNA for the CDR3 is TGTGCCAGCAGTGGCGGGAGCACTCCCTGGAGCAATCAGCCCCAGCATTTT. Protein product: CASSGGSTPWSNQPQHF. The chain carries TRBV28 and TRBJ1-5; D is unclear. V was pared by 5 bases and J by 1 base, with 18 bases between. This CDR3 has 17 amino acids. Germline CDR1 MDHEN, CDR2 SYDVKM.

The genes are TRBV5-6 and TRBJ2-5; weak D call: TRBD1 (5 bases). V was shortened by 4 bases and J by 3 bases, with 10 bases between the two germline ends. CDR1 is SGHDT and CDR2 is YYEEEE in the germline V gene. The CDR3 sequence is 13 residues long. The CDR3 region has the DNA TGTGCCAGCAGCCCACAGGCAGAAGAGACCCAGTACTTC. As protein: CASSPQAEETQYF.

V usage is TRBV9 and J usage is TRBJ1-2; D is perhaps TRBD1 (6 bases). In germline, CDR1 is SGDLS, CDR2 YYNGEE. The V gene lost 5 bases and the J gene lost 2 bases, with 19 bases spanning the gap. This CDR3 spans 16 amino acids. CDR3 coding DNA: TGTGCCAGCAGGGGAGCGGGGGCAGGGCAAAACTATGGCTACACCTTC. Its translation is CASRGAGAGQNYGYTF.

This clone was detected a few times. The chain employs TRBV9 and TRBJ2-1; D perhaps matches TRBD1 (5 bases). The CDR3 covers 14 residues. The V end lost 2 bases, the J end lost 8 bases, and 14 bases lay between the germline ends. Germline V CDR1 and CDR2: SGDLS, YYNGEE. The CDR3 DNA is TGTGCCAGCAGCGTTGATCCGATAGGGGATGAGCAGTTCTTC. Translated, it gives CASSVDPIGDEQFF.

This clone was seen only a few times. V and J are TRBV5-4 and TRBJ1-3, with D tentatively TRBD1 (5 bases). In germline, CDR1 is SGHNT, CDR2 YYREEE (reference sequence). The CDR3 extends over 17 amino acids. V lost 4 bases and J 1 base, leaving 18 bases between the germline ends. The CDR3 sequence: CASSPGGARSSGNTIYF. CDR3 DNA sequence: TGTGCCAGCAGCCCAGGAGGGGCCAGGTCGTCTGGAAACACCATATATTTT. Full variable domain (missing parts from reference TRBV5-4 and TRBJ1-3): ETGVTQSPTHLIKTRGQQVTLRCSSQSGHNTVSWYQQALGQGPQFIFQYYREEENGRGNFPPRFSGLQFPNYSSELNVNALELDDSALYLCASSPGGARSSGNTIYFGEGSWLTVV.

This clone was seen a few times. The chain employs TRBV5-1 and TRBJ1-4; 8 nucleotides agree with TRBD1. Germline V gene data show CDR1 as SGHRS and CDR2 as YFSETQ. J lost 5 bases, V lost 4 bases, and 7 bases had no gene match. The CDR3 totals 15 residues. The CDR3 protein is CASSVQQGVNEKLFF. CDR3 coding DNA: TGCGCCAGCAGCGTCCAACAGGGGGTCAATGAAAAACTGTTTTTT.

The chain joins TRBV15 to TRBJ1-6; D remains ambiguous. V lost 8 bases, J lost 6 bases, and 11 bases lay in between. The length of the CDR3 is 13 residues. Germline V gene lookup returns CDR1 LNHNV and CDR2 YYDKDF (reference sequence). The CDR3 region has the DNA TGTGCCACCGCCTATATCACTAATTCACCCCTCCACTTT. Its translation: CATAYITNSPLHF.

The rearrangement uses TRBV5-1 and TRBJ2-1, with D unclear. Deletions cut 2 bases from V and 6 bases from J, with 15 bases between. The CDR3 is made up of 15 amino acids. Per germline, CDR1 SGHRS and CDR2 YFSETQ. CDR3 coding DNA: TGCGCCAGCAGCTTAGCGACGGAGACGGTCAATGAGCAGTTCTTC. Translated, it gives CASSLATETVNEQFF.

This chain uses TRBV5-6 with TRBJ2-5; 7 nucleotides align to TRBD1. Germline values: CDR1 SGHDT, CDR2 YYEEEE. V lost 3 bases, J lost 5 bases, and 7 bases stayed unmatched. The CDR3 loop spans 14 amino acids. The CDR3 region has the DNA TGTGCCAGCAGCTCTTACAGGGGAAGTGAGACCCAGTACTTC. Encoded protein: CASSSYRGSETQYF.

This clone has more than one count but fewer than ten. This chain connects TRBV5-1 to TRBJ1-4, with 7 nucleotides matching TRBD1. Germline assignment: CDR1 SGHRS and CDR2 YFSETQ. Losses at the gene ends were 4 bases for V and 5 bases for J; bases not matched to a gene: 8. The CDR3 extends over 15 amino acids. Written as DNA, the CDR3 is TGCGCCAGCAGCCACATGACAGGGAACAATGAAAAACTGTTTTTT. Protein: CASSHMTGNNEKLFF.

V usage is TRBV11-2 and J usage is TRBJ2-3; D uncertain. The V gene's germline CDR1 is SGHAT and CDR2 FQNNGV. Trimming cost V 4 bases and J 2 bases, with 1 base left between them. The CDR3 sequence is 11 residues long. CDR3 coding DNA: TGTGCCAGCAGCTACACAGATACGCAGTATTTT. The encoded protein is CASSYTDTQYF.

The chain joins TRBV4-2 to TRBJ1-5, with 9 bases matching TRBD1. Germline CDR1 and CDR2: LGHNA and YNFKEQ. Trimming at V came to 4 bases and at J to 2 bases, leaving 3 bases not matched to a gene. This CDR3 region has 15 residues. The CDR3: CASSRDREGNQPQHF. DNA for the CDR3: TGTGCCAGCAGCCGGGACAGGGAAGGCAATCAGCCCCAGCATTTT.

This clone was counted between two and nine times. CDR3 region: CASSPPSRQFSNTEAFF. The DNA for the CDR3 is TGTGCCAGCTCACCACCATCCAGACAGTTTTCGAACACTGAAGCTTTCTTT. This chain uses TRBV18 with TRBJ1-1; D may be TRBD1 (5 bases). This CDR3 has 17 residues. Trimming cost V 0 bases and J 1 base, with 15 bases left between them. CDR1 KGHSH and CDR2 LQKENI come from the germline V gene.

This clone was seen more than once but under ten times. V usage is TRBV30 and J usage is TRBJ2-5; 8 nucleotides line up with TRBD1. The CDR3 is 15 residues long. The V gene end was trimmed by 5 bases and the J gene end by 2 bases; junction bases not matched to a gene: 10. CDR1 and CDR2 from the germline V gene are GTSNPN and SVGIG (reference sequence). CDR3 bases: TGTGCCTGGTCCCCGGGACAGGCGGTACAAGAGACCCAGTACTTC. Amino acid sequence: CAWSPGQAVQETQYF.

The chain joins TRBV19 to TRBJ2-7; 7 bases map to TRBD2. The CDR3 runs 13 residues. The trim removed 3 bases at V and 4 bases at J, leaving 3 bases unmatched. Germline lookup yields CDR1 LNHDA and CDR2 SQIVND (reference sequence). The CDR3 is CASSMSGGYEQYF. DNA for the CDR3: TGTGCCAGTAGTATGTCCGGGGGGTACGAGCAGTACTTC.

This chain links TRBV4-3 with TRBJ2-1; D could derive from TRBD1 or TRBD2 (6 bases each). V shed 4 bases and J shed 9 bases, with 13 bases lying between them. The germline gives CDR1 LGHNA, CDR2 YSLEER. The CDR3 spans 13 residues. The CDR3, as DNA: TGCGCCAGCAGCCGGGCCGGGGGCACTGAGCAGTTCTTC. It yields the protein CASSRAGGTEQFF.

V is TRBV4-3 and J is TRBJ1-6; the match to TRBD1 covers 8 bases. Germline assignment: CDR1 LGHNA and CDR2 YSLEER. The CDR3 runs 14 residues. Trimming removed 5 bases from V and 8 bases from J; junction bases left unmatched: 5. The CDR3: CASSADRDDSPLHF. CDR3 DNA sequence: TGCGCCAGCAGCGCGGACAGGGACGATTCACCCCTCCACTTT.

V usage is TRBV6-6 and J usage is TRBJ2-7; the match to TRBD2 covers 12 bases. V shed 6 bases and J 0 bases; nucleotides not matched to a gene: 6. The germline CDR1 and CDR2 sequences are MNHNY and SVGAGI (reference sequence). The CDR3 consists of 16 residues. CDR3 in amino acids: CASRRLAGASSYEQYF. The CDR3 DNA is TGTGCCAGCAGGAGACTAGCGGGGGCGAGCTCCTACGAGCAGTACTTC.

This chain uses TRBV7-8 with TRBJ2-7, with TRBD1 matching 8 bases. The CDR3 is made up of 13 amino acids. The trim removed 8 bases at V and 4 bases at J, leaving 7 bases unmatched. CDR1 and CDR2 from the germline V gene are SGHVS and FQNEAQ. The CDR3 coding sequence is TGTGCCAGCCAAGACAGGGGTTCTTACGAGCAGTACTTC. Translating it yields CASQDRGSYEQYF.

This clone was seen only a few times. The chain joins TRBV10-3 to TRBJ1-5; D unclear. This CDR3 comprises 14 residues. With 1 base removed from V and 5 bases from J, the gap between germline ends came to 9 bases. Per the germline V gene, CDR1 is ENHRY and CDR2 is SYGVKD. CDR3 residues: CAISELGNYQPQHF. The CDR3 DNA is TGTGCCATCAGTGAGTTGGGAAACTATCAGCCCCAGCATTTT.

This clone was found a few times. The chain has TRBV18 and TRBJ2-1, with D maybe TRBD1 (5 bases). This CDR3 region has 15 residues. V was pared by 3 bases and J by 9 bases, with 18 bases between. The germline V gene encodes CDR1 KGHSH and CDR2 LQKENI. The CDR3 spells CASSPGIDQGAEQFF. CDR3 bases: TGTGCCAGCTCACCGGGTATCGACCAGGGTGCTGAGCAGTTCTTC.

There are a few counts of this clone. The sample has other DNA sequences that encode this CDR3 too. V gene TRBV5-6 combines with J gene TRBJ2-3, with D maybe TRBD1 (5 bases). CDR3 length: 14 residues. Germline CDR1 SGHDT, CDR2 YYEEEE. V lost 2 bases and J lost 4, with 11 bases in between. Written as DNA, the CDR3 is TGTGCCAGCAGCTTACAGGTCACGGCAGATACGCAGTATTTT. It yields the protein CASSLQVTADTQYF. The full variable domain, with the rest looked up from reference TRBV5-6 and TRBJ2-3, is DAGVTQSPTHLIKTRGQQVTLRCSPKSGHDTVSWYQQALGQGPQFIFQYYEEEERQRGNFPDRFSGHQFPNYSSELNVNALLLGDSALYLCASSLQVTADTQYFGPGTRLTVL.

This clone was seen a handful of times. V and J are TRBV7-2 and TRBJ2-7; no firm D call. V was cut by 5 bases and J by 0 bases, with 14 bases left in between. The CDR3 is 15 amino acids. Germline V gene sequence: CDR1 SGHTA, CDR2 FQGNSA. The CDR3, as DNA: TGTGCCAGCAGCCCCACGCTTAGAAGCTCCTACGAGCAGTACTTC. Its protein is CASSPTLRSSYEQYF.

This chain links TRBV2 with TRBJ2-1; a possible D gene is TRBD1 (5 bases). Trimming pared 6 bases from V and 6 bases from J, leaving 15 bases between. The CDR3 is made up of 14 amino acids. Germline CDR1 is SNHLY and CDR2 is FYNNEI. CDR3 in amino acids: CASRKQGATNEQFF. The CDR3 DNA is TGTGCCAGCAGAAAACAAGGGGCAACCAATGAGCAGTTCTTC.

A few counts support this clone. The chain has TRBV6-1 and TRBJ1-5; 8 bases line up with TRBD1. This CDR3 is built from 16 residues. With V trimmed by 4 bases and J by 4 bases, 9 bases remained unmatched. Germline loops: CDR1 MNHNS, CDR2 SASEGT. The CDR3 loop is CASSAFGQGGNQPQHF. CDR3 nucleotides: TGTGCCAGCAGTGCCTTCGGACAGGGAGGTAATCAGCCCCAGCATTTT.

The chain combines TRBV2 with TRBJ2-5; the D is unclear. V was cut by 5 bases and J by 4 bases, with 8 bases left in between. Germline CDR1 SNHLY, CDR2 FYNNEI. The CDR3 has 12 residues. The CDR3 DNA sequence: TGTGCCAGCAGTTGGACGGGAGAGACCCAGTACTTC. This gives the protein CASSWTGETQYF.